The present T cell receptor (beta chain) was sequenced within a study of cytomegalovirus exposure and HLA in healthy donors (dated by TCRdb to about 2017). About the investigation overall: According to an earlier analysis of 587 of the donors, about 190 million T cells yielded approximately 120 million unique TCR beta sequences and more than 250 Gb of sequence data. An early release that covered fewer than 800 HLA-typed donors contained about 300 gigabases of sequencing data and approximately 85 million unique TCR sequences. The genetic ancestry cluster associated with self-reported Caucasian donors included 70% to 85% of the 398 genotyped donors. The study aimed to test whether cataloging public T cell receptors could reveal signatures of past pathogen exposure. The study profiled the T cell repertoires of approximately 700 subjects by immunosequencing and related them to cytomegalovirus serostatus. In addition to the first cohort of hundreds of subjects, a separate validation cohort of 120 different subjects was used. To predict cytomegalovirus infection status, the study combined high-throughput TCR immunosequencing, statistical association of individual TCRs with disease status, and machine learning. A later analysis re-examined previously published TCR beta repertoires from more than 650 donors and added high-resolution HLA genotyping to investigate patterns of TCR occurrence. In the later analysis, no new phenotypic data were used to find candidate immune exposures; instead, reliance was placed on TCR beta sequences and their occurrence across donors. In an earlier analysis of a few hundred of the donors, high-throughput TCR beta sequencing was used to judge whether each TCR beta V gene segment behaved as functional or pseudogenic. Donor age, sex, ethnicity and CMV serostatus were compiled alongside the repertoire data. In a later genetic analysis, genome-wide SNP genotypes for about three fifths of the 666 donors were used, and that subset was treated as a discovery cohort. Every repertoire in the discovery cohort had been generated on one and the same sequencing platform. Both class I and class II loci were covered by HLA typing, at four-digit resolution. Typing coverage varied by locus: about 620-640 donors for A, B, C, DRB1 and DQB1; roughly 510 for DQA1; more than 600 for DPA1; some 470 for DPB1. Roughly five DR-DQ haplotypes were treated as single units for association and clustering because of strong linkage in the cohort. Among several hundred genotyped donors of the cohort, an average of approximately 200,000 unique TCR beta nucleotide sequences was sequenced per donor, of which approximately 19% were non-productive.

A distance of 9 bases separates the germline ends of V and J, which lose 0 bases and 2 bases respectively. Via the germline V gene, CDR1 is SGDLS and CDR2 YYNGEE. The CDR3 spans 15 residues, from the cysteine through the phenylalanine. This entry keeps only the CDR3 DNA: 45 bases, framed from base 1. The library was generated by the immunoSEQ multiplex PCR assay. The multiplex PCR relied on a mix of 60 forward primers for TCR Vbeta segments and 13 reverse primers for TCR Jbeta segments. The CDR3 region of rearranged TCR beta genes was amplified from genomic DNA with a multiplex PCR assay. The amplified TCR beta libraries were sequenced on the Illumina HiSeq System as 87-base-pair reads. In the authors' own workflow: A later analysis tallied tens of millions of unique TCR beta chains across the 660 or so repertoires, and about 10 million of those chains were shared by two or more donors. A nearest-neighbor algorithm error-corrected the raw reads and collapsed the reads into unique sequences, merging closely related sequences to remove PCR and sequencing errors. CDR3 sequences were aligned to IMGT reference sequences to assign V, D and J gene segments. For a sequence to be retained, a match of at least six nucleotides to both a V gene segment and a J gene segment was required. Rearrangements were called productive when the CDR3 lacked stop codons and stayed in frame with V and J; all others were non-productive. Following IMGT convention, CDR3 was defined as the stretch from the second conserved V-encoded cysteine to the conserved J-encoded phenylalanine. The earlier analysis of a few hundred of the donors excluded sequences that lacked an unambiguous match to a single V gene segment. An earlier analysis of a few hundred of the donors called V segments functional above 56.7% productive rearrangements and segregating when the between-donor standard deviation exceeded 5%. To diagnose cytomegalovirus status from the catalog of TCR beta chain sequences, a statistical classification framework was built. A later analysis assigned V and J genes by comparing TCR nucleotide sequences with IMGT/GENE-DB human TR gene sequences. A later analysis assigned CDR3 sequences and most-parsimonious VDJ recombination scenarios with the TCRdist pipeline. In a later analysis, every TCR beta chain was defined by the combination of its CDR3 amino acid sequence and its V-gene family, and reads without a unique V-gene family were dropped. To address suspected cross-contamination and a sequencing artifact, a later analysis removed 592 highly shared, low-generation-probability nucleotide sequences. In a later analysis, a clonal expansion index for each public chain was calculated from normalized within-repertoire ranks of inferred template counts. A later analysis computed generation probabilities with a VDJ recombination model fitted to out-of-frame rearrangements, and checked the results against IGoR. In a later analysis, hypergeometric tests were used to score TCR-TCR, TCR-HLA and TCR-CMV co-occurrence, with a repertoire-size bias correction applied to TCR pairs. To estimate false discovery rates, a later analysis permuted the HLA or CMV assignments 20 times. A later analysis grouped co-occurring TCRs with DBSCAN, adding TCRdist sequence similarity when clustering within HLA-allele-positive subsets. Repertoires with fewer than 30,000 or more than 120,000 public chains, plus five repertoires with anomalous nucleotide sharing, were excluded from co-occurrence clustering. TCRdb obtained this table from immuneACCESS and retained in-frame rearrangements with V and J assigned. These tables miss some clones; where compared with another copy, unresolved V genes account for less than half of the shortfall, and the remainder is unexplained. Clone size and the V and J calls come from that table; the DNA yielded D and trimming. Present in this sample are 90,000 to 110,000 clones, under 85% of which were seen just once. In total, the top ten clones hold roughly 1.2% of the sample.

Details on this clone: Its antigen is unknown. No base qualities exist here, and no much larger clone lies one base off it.

The cohort was made up of around 720 healthy bone marrow donors. All cohort members were sampled while nominally healthy, although unrecorded immune exposures were likely present. The donor was CMV seronegative and belonged to the group of 352 seronegative cohort members. A peripheral blood sample was provided by each donor, and peripheral blood mononuclear cells were used for TCR beta sequencing. The Qiagen DNeasy Blood Extraction Kit was used to extract genomic DNA from the blood cell samples. The full study reports these points: An association between a missense DCLRE1C variant and V-gene and J-gene trimming of TCR beta chains was found in a later genetic analysis and replicated in an independent cohort. CMV serostatus was the only immune exposure information available for the cohort. Because HLA typing was missing for some donors at each locus, association tests included only the typed subset. A later analysis found that HLA-associated TCR beta chains were more clonally expanded and had lower generation probabilities than equally common non-associated chains. In the study, around 150 TCR beta chains were listed as associated with cytomegalovirus. Because counts were too low, about 18 rarely observed V segments, including chromosome 9 orphons, were excluded from the earlier analysis of around 590 of the donors. In vitro tests confirmed that a few of the cytomegalovirus-associated TCR beta chains recognize cytomegalovirus antigens. A further reported finding was that TCR beta sequences accurately predicted the HLA-A and HLA-B alleles for most subjects in the first cohort. At a false discovery rate of 0.05, a later analysis linked some 18,000 TCR beta sequences to specific HLA alleles. Strong co-occurrence of HLA alleles, especially DR and DQ, made assigning TCR associations to individual alleles difficult. Broadly in line with IMGT annotations, most TCR beta V segments showed up in productive rearrangements about 87% or about 30% of the time in an earlier analysis of several hundred of the donors. A later analysis found that most CMV-associated TCR beta chains appeared HLA-restricted, with HLA associations seemingly driven largely by CMV exposure. Correlated functional status among segregating V segments might be attributable to linkage disequilibrium, but an unknown experimental factor could not be ruled out. Compared with the approximately 670-donor mean, donors in an Asian-associated ancestry cluster had fewer N-insertions in productive TCRs, according to a later genetic analysis. Some IMGT-functional V segments, including TRBV6-2 and TRBV6-3, could not be told apart with the 87-base-pair reads, so those segments were excluded. It was suggested by the authors that the approach could potentially be generalized to other disease states and immunological phenotypes. A cluster of highly shared sequence variants was judged likely to be a technical artifact of the sequencing pipeline. This cohort had only TCR beta chains sequenced, and the lack of alpha or paired-chain data limited which features could be detected. Several of the top co-occurrence clusters appeared to be linked to parvovirus B19, influenza, CMV and Epstein-Barr virus, according to a later analysis. In a later analysis, TCR association rates were found to vary across HLA loci, with the most associated TCRs seen for DRB1 alleles and the fewest for HLA-C alleles. While some public TCRs were present in many individuals, most TCR sequences turned up only very rarely across donors. Cytomegalovirus status was reported to be diagnosed by the classifier with high specificity and sensitivity in both the original and validation cohorts. Roughly uniform sequencing depth across donors was assumed in presence/absence analyses, although this assumption may not hold.

This receptor was obtained from a man in his forties in good health and CMV-seronegative. Sequencing was done on a sample of PBMCs. Recombination linked TRBV9 to TRBJ1-5; no D gene is confidently identified. For the CDR3, the sequence is CASSVAGEGNQPQHF. DNA sequence: TGTGCCAGCAGCGTAGCCGGGGAGGGCAATCAGCCCCAGCATTTT.